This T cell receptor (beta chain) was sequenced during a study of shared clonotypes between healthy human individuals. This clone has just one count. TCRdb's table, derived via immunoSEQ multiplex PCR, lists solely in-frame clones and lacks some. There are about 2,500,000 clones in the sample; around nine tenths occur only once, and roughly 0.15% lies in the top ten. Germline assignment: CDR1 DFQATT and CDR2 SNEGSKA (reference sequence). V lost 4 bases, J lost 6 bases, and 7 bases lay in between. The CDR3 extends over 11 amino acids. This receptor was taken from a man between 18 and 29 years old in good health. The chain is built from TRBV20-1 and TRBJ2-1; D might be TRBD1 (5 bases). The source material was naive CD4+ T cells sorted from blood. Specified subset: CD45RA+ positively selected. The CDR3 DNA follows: TGCAGTGCTACCAGGGCCAATGAGCAGTTCTTC. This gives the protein CSATRANEQFF.